This T cell receptor beta chain was captured in a study of blood T cell repertoires in COVID-19. Study overall: In each case, the material was cDNA or gDNA derived from T cells, B-cell-depleted T cells, or PBMCs.

The CDR3 is made up of 12 amino acids. The V gene's germline CDR1 is SGHRS and CDR2 YFSETQ. Trimming removed 5 bases at V and 8 bases at J, with 13 bases between. Participants had their cohort set by participant-reported clinical history. As processed by the authors: Amplified reference gene primers provided the basis for estimating nucleated cell counts. Repertoires were generated with immunoSEQ multiplex PCR, while TCRdb's copy carries only in-frame clones and drops some. The V and J calls and clone size come from that table; D and trimming were worked out from the DNA. This table holds some 400,000 clones, approximately 89% found once.

What was sequenced was PBMCs or T cells enriched from blood (not recorded which). The receptor comes from a woman younger than 45 who had recovered from COVID-19. The chain uses TRBV5-1 and TRBJ1-1; D is perhaps TRBD1 (6 bases). The CDR3 nucleotides are TGCGCCAGCAGTCAAACAGGGAAAGAAGCTTTCTTT. Protein sequence: CASSQTGKEAFF.